What follows are 12 T cell receptor beta chains derived from one specimen sequenced in a study of graft-versus-host responses after intestinal transplantation. Data came from immunoSEQ multiplex PCR; TCRdb stores just in-frame clones and leaves some out. The sample contains about 120,000 clones, about 95% of which appear only once. These receptors' antigens are unknown. The specimen was unstimulated CD8+ T cells sorted from spleen or lymph node cells, collected before intestinal transplant. These receptors were taken from a human donor who received an intestinal transplant.

The CDR3 region is CASGPDPLAGVGQFF. For the CDR3, the DNA is TGTGCTAGTGGTCCCGACCCCCTCGCCGGGGTAGGACAGTTCTTC. V is TRBV12-5 and J is TRBJ2-1; D may be TRBD2 (5 bases). The germline V gene encodes CDR1 LGHNT and CDR2 FRNRAP. The CDR3 contains 15 residues. V dropped 5 bases and J dropped 13 bases, with 24 bases sitting between them.

The sample holds one count of this clone. This sequence joins TRBV19 and TRBJ2-6, with D possibly TRBD1 on 6 matching bases. Trimming left V 8 bases short and J 3 bases short, with 14 bases between. CDR1 is LNHDA, CDR2 SQIVND, per germline (reference sequence). The CDR3 contains 15 residues. The CDR3 loop reads CASLQQGNGANVLTF. The CDR3 nucleotides read TGTGCCAGTCTGCAACAGGGAAATGGGGCCAACGTCCTGACTTTC. Using reference TRBV19 and TRBJ2-6 for the parts outside the CDR3, the full variable domain is DGGITQSPKYLFRKEGQNVTLSCEQNLNHDAMYWYRQDPGQGLRLIYYSQIVNDFQKGDIAEGYSVSREKKESFPLTVTSAQKNPTAFYLCASLQQGNGANVLTFGAGSRLTVL.

In this sample, this clone turned up once. The chain is built from TRBV27 and TRBJ2-7; 7 nucleotides agree with TRBD1. Losses at the gene ends were 3 bases for V and 2 bases for J; bases not matched to a gene: 7. Per the germline V gene, CDR1 is MNHEY and CDR2 is SMNVEV (reference sequence). The CDR3 spans 15 residues. In DNA form, the CDR3 reads TGTGCCAGCAGTTTTCGCCGGGACAGAACCTACGAGCAGTACTTC. It codes for CASSFRRDRTYEQYF.

This chain joins TRBV9 and TRBJ2-5; 11 bases match TRBD1. Germline V gene lookup returns CDR1 SGDLS and CDR2 YYNGEE. CDR3 size: 17 residues. V shed 0 bases and J 5 bases; nucleotides not matched to a gene: 9. CDR3 protein: CASSVVPGQGAGETQYF. The CDR3 nucleotides read TGTGCCAGCAGCGTAGTACCTGGACAGGGGGCAGGGGAGACCCAGTACTTC.

This chain uses TRBV15 with TRBJ1-1; tentatively, D is TRBD1 (5 bases). In germline, CDR1 is LNHNV, CDR2 YYDKDF (reference sequence). The CDR3 extends over 13 amino acids. V was shortened by 0 bases and J by 5 bases, with 7 bases between the two germline ends. Here the CDR3 DNA reads TGTGCCACCAGCAGAGACAGGGCGACTGAAGCTTTCTTT. It encodes CATSRDRATEAFF.

CDR3 loop: CASNAGGVLSEQFF. In DNA form, the CDR3 reads TGTGCCAGTAATGCAGGGGGCGTACTTAGTGAGCAGTTCTTC. The chain carries TRBV19 and TRBJ2-1; 8 bases line up with TRBD1. The V segment lost 7 bases and the J segment 9 bases; nucleotides outside the gene matches: 11. The CDR3 runs 14 residues. Germline CDR1 and CDR2: LNHDA and SQIVND (reference sequence).

The chain couples TRBV10-3 to TRBJ1-2; D not resolved. The germline V gene encodes CDR1 ENHRY and CDR2 SYGVKD. The CDR3 extends over 13 amino acids. The ends were cut back, 2 bases at V and 3 bases at J, with 7 bases in the middle. The CDR3 DNA reads as TGTGCCATCAGTGAGGAACGGGACTATGGCTACACCTTC. This encodes CAISEERDYGYTF.

The chain employs TRBV6-4 and TRBJ2-7; the D is unclear. CDR1 MRHNA and CDR2 SNTAGT come from the germline V gene. There are 15 residues in the CDR3. V was pared by 7 bases and J by 6 bases, with 22 bases between. The CDR3: CASKPLTSKKGEQYF. CDR3 sequence (DNA): TGTGCCAGCAAGCCTCTGACATCCAAAAAGGGCGAGCAGTACTTC.

The V gene is TRBV27, the J gene TRBJ2-2; TRBD1 might be the D (6 bases). The V end lost 6 bases, the J end lost 5 bases, and 13 bases lay between the germline ends. Germline CDR1 is MNHEY and CDR2 is SMNVEV (reference sequence). The CDR3 is made up of 14 amino acids. CDR3 DNA: TGTGCCAGCAGCATGACAGGTGCGACCGGGGAGCTGTTTTTT. Residues: CASSMTGATGELFF.

V is TRBV4-1 and J is TRBJ2-2; D is unclear. The CDR3 runs to 15 residues. Germline V CDR1 and CDR2: MGHRA, YSYEKL. V was shortened by 0 bases and J by 4 bases, with 9 bases between the two germline ends. The CDR3 coding sequence is TGCGCCAGCAGCCAAGAACCGACAAGCACCGGGGAGCTGTTTTTT. Encoded protein: CASSQEPTSTGELFF.

The V call is TRBV7-3, the J call TRBJ2-5; D uncertain. Germline values: CDR1 SGHTA, CDR2 FQGTGA. Trimming pared 5 bases from V and 3 bases from J, leaving 19 bases between. The CDR3 has 16 residues. CDR3 bases: TGTGCCAGCAGCCCCCGGAAGTATCTGCATAAAGAGACCCAGTACTTC. Its translation: CASSPRKYLHKETQYF.

The gene calls are TRBV19 and TRBJ1-5; D perhaps matches TRBD1 (5 bases). This CDR3 region has 18 residues. Germline V gene data show CDR1 as LNHDA and CDR2 as SQIVND (reference sequence). The V gene lost 1 base and the J gene lost 1 base, with 17 bases spanning the gap. Written as DNA, the CDR3 is TGTGCCAGTAGTATAGGGGGCATTTACCGTCCGAGCAATCAGCCCCAGCATTTT. The encoded protein is CASSIGGIYRPSNQPQHF.